This TCR beta chain was recovered during a study of cytomegalovirus exposure and HLA in healthy donors. Study-level background: Out of 398 genotyped donors, about 81% belonged to the Caucasian-associated ancestry cluster.

The PCR made use of 60 Vbeta and 13 Jbeta primers. TCRdb keeps only in-frame clones here, not all; method: immunoSEQ multiplex PCR. The sample consists of about 130,000 clones, roughly four fifths of them appearing once. Between the trimmed V and J ends, which lost 5 bases and 2 bases, there was a span of 9 bases. Germline V gene lookup returns CDR1 MNHEY and CDR2 SVGAGI. This CDR3 is 13 amino acids long. The clonotype originates from a woman aged 40 to 50 in good health and CMV-seropositive. The material sequenced was PBMCs. The chain combines TRBV6-5 with TRBJ1-2; D might be TRBD1 (5 bases). The CDR3 nucleotides read TGTGCCAGCAGTCCCGGGGGAAACTATGGCTACACCTTC. Translating gives CASSPGGNYGYTF.